These 21 T cell receptor beta chains were all obtained from the same sample, sequenced in a study of neurological immune-mediated disorders. TCRdb processed the 5' RACE reads anew with MiXCR; each CDR3 protein has one entry. Of tens of thousands of distinct CDR3 sequences detected, approximately 4.5% appear once; the ten largest clones hold just over 5.5%. Material for sequencing was PBMCs. These receptors all come from a woman aged 60-75 years with multiple sclerosis.

This clonotype was counted ten times or more. The chain joins TRBV18 to TRBJ1-4, with TRBD1 matching over 7 bases. The CDR3 sequence is 15 residues long. Germline CDR1 reads KGHSH; CDR2 reads LQKENI. The junction had 9 bases not matched to a gene; V was cut back by 3 bases and J by 8 bases. DNA for the CDR3: TGTGCCAGCTCACCCTCAGGGGGTGTGAAGGAAAAACTGTTTTTT. Translation gives CASSPSGGVKEKLFF.

The chain carries TRBV11-2 and TRBJ1-2; 12 bases match TRBD1. V was clipped by 3 bases and J by 3 bases; unmatched bases: 2. CDR3 length: 15 residues. CDR1 and CDR2 from the germline V gene are SGHAT and FQNNGV. In DNA form, the CDR3 reads TGTGCCAGCAGCTTCCGGGACAGGGGGCACTATGGCTACACCTTC. It translates to CASSFRDRGHYGYTF.

This clonotype was recorded at least ten times. The J gene is TRBJ2-7, the V gene TRBV4-3; TRBD2 matches 7 bases. Trimming took 0 bases from V and 2 from J; bases not matched to a gene: 4. The germline CDR1 and CDR2 sequences are LGHNA and YSLEER. The CDR3 is 15 amino acids. CDR3 loop: CASSQDSGETYEQYF. The DNA for the CDR3 is TGCGCCAGCAGCCAAGACAGCGGGGAAACCTACGAGCAGTACTTC.

This clonotype has only a few counts. The chain combines TRBV7-9 with TRBJ2-5; TRBD2 aligns across 9 bases. This CDR3 region has 14 residues. The germline V gene has CDR1 SEHNR and CDR2 FQNEAQ (reference sequence). The J segment lost 4 bases and the V segment lost 4 bases, leaving 4 bases of the junction unmatched. The DNA for the CDR3 is TGTGCCAGCAGCTCTAGCGGGATCGGAGAGACCCAGTACTTC. This translates into CASSSSGIGETQYF.

This clonotype was recorded at least ten times. This chain uses TRBV2 with TRBJ2-3; D unresolved. The V and J ends lost 4 bases and 0 bases respectively, with 11 bases between them. This CDR3 comprises 15 residues. The germline V gene has CDR1 SNHLY and CDR2 FYNNEI. The CDR3 spells CASSVPGSSTDTQYF. CDR3 bases: TGTGCCAGCAGTGTGCCGGGTTCCAGCACAGATACGCAGTATTTT.

This clonotype was observed many times. The chain links TRBV7-6 to TRBJ2-3; no clear D. Trimming removed 1 base at V and 0 bases at J, with 5 bases between. Germline assignment: CDR1 SGHVS and CDR2 FNYEAQ. CDR3 size: 14 residues. The CDR3 DNA reads as TGTGCCAGCAGCTTAGAATATAGCACAGATACGCAGTATTTT. It is translated as CASSLEYSTDTQYF.

This clonotype was observed many times. In nucleotides, the CDR3 is TGTGCCAGCAGCCTAGGATCGAACACCGGGGAGCTGTTTTTT. This encodes CASSLGSNTGELFF. V usage is TRBV7-7 and J usage is TRBJ2-2, with D hard to call. Between the trimmed V and J ends, which lost 5 bases and 0 bases, there was a span of 7 bases. The CDR3 contains 14 residues. Germline V gene sequence: CDR1 SSHAT, CDR2 FNYEAQ (reference sequence).

This clonotype has more than one count but fewer than ten. This chain links TRBV7-2 with TRBJ2-3; TRBD2 agrees at 10 bases. The CDR3 is 17 residues long. CDR1 is SGHTA and CDR2 is FQGNSA in the germline V gene. V lost 1 base, J lost 5 bases, and 9 bases stayed unmatched. The CDR3 DNA follows: TGTGCCAGCAGCTTAGGGGCTAGCGGGAGTGGTGGAGATACGCAGTATTTT. Encoded protein: CASSLGASGSGGDTQYF.

The sample holds many counts of this clonotype. The gene calls are TRBV5-1 and TRBJ2-7; TRBD2 agrees at 8 bases. This CDR3 region has 15 residues. The germline V gene has CDR1 SGHRS and CDR2 YFSETQ. J lost 7 bases, V lost 2 bases, and 11 bases had no gene match. The CDR3 loop reads CASSFGGGSFLEQYF. The DNA of the CDR3 is TGCGCCAGCAGCTTCGGCGGGGGGAGCTTCTTGGAGCAGTACTTC.

This clonotype was detected a few times. The chain carries TRBV12-3 or TRBV12-4 and TRBJ2-7, with a possible D match to TRBD2 (6 bases). V lost 3 bases and J lost 9, with 9 bases in between. The CDR3 extends over 11 amino acids. CDR3 in amino acids: CASSFGGGQYF. Here the CDR3 DNA reads TGTGCCAGCAGTTTCGGGGGTGGGCAGTACTTC.

This clonotype was seen ten or more times. The chain uses TRBV24-1 and TRBJ2-3, with a possible D match to TRBD1 (6 bases). The V end was cut by 7 bases, the J end by 4 bases, with 11 bases between. This CDR3 has 13 amino acids. CDR1 is KGHDR, CDR2 SFDVKD, per germline. The CDR3 sequence: CATRSGAPDTQYF. Written as DNA, the CDR3 is TGTGCCACCAGGTCAGGGGCGCCAGATACGCAGTATTTT.

This clonotype was recorded many times. The chain combines TRBV4-1 with TRBJ2-7, with 7 bases that match TRBD1. The CDR3 has 12 residues. V gave up 5 bases and J gave up 7 bases; unmatched junction bases: 5. Per the germline V gene, CDR1 is MGHRA and CDR2 is YSYEKL. CDR3 amino acids: CASSKTGAEQYF. CDR3 DNA sequence: TGCGCCAGCAGCAAAACAGGGGCGGAGCAGTACTTC.

This chain connects TRBV5-1 to TRBJ2-3, with D uncertain. V dropped 5 bases and J dropped 0 bases, with 10 bases sitting between them. Germline CDR1 and CDR2: SGHRS and YFSETQ. The CDR3 has 14 amino acids. This CDR3 reads CASRLTPSTDTQYF. The DNA of the CDR3 is TGCGCCAGCAGACTGACCCCTAGCACAGATACGCAGTATTTT.

This clonotype appeared many times. V is TRBV12-3 or TRBV12-4 and J is TRBJ1-2; 7 positions agree with TRBD1. The CDR3 consists of 16 residues. V was clipped by 0 bases and J by 5 bases; unmatched bases: 9. The CDR3 sequence is CASSLAGRGQGYGYTF. CDR3 bases: TGTGCCAGCAGTTTAGCGGGAAGGGGGCAAGGGTATGGCTACACCTTC.

This clonotype appeared many times. The chain uses TRBV5-1 and TRBJ2-2, with D possibly being TRBD2 (5 bases). CDR3 length: 13 residues. Per germline, CDR1 SGHRS and CDR2 YFSETQ. V lost 4 bases, J lost 5 bases, and 9 bases lay in between. The CDR3 reads CASSPLVTGELFF. CDR3 sequence (DNA): TGCGCCAGCAGCCCACTAGTTACCGGGGAGCTGTTTTTT. The full variable domain, rest sourced from reference TRBV5-1 and TRBJ2-2, is KAGVTQTPRYLIKTRGQQVTLSCSPISGHRSVSWYQQTPGQGLQFLFEYFSETQRNKGNFPGRFSGRQFSNSRSEMNVSTLELGDSALYLCASSPLVTGELFFGEGSRLTVL.

The table lists this clonotype with many counts. The chain couples TRBV9 to TRBJ2-1, with TRBD1 matching over 10 bases. The CDR3 sequence is 17 residues long. V trimming: 4 bases; J trimming: 5 bases; junction bases outside the gene matches: 12. Germline assignment: CDR1 SGDLS and CDR2 YYNGEE. CDR3 coding DNA: TGTGCCAGCAGCCCTCAGTTTGGGGACAGGGGCGACAATGAGCAGTTCTTC. Protein: CASSPQFGDRGDNEQFF.

This clonotype came up many times. The rearrangement joins TRBV7-2 to TRBJ2-7, with D perhaps TRBD2 (6 bases). V was pared by 1 base and J by 2 bases, with 12 bases between. In germline, CDR1 is SGHTA, CDR2 FQGNSA. The CDR3 is made up of 15 amino acids. The CDR3 reads CASSLVAGIPYEQYV. CDR3 nucleotide sequence: TGTGCCAGCAGCTTAGTGGCGGGAATTCCCTACGAGCAGTACGTC.

A few counts support this clonotype. The chain combines TRBV20-1 with TRBJ2-5; the D is unclear. This CDR3 has 12 amino acids. Germline V gene sequence: CDR1 DFQATT, CDR2 SNEGSKA (reference sequence). Trimming left V 4 bases short and J 5 bases short, with 11 bases between. This chain's CDR3 is CSAINPQETQYF. The DNA for the CDR3 is TGCAGTGCTATCAATCCTCAGGAGACCCAGTACTTC.

This clonotype was counted between two and nine times. The rearrangement joins TRBV20-1 to TRBJ1-6; D not certain. Trimming removed 6 bases at V and 2 bases at J, with 8 bases between. Germline V lookup: CDR1 DFQATT, CDR2 SNEGSKA (reference sequence). This CDR3 is built from 13 residues. As DNA, the CDR3 is TGCAGTGCCCAAGGCCCCTATAATTCACCCCTCCACTTT. Encoded protein: CSAQGPYNSPLHF.

The sample holds many counts of this clonotype. V is TRBV29-1 and J is TRBJ2-4, with D perhaps matching TRBD2 (6 bases). The germline V gene encodes CDR1 SQVTM and CDR2 ANQGSEA. V dropped 1 base and J dropped 8 bases, with 9 bases sitting between them. The CDR3 is 12 amino acids. The CDR3 DNA is TGCAGCGTTGAAGTCCGGAGGGACATTCAGTACTTC. As protein: CSVEVRRDIQYF.

This clonotype was counted ten times or more. This chain joins TRBV6-6 and TRBJ2-7; 7 bases map to TRBD1. CDR1 is MNHNY, CDR2 SVGAGI, per germline (reference sequence). The V and J ends lost 8 bases and 0 bases, in that order; junction bases with no gene match: 7. The CDR3 is made up of 14 amino acids. The CDR3 DNA follows: TGTGCCAGCGCTGAGACAGGGACCTCCTACGAGCAGTACTTC. Translating it yields CASAETGTSYEQYF.